A selection of T cell receptor beta chains follows, all from one sample in a study of beta chain features in type 1 diabetes. TCRdb's copy holds only in-frame clones and misses some; the assay was immunoSEQ multiplex PCR. The profile shows 200,000 to 250,000 clones, roughly 14% of them singletons. Material for sequencing was naive CD4+ T cells from blood. The receptor set was obtained from a man between 25 and 39 years old with type 1 diabetes. CDR3s include the opening cysteine and the closing phenylalanine or tryptophan. D genes are given only for firm matches. Clone size appears in some rows only: once, few, many, or a class for an expanded clone.

v_gene: TRBV5-1; j_gene: TRBJ1-1; d_gene: TRBD1; abundance: few; CDR3nt: TGCGCCAGCAGCGGACAGGGAGGGAACACTGAAGCTTTCTTT; CDR3aa: CASSGQGGNTEAFF
v_gene: TRBV30; j_gene: TRBJ1-4; d_gene: TRBD1; abundance: NA; CDR3nt: TGTGCCTGGAGTACAGGGGCAGATGAAAAACTGTTTTTT; CDR3aa: CAWSTGADEKLFF
v_gene: TRBV18; j_gene: TRBJ1-1; d_gene: NA; abundance: few; CDR3nt: TGTGCCAGCTCACCACCGTCCCAGGGAACTGAAGCTTTCTTT; CDR3aa: CASSPPSQGTEAFF
v_gene: TRBV7-9; j_gene: TRBJ1-2; d_gene: NA; abundance: few; CDR3nt: TGTGCCAGCAGCTTTTTGAGGACAAATAACTATGGCTACACCTTC; CDR3aa: CASSFLRTNNYGYTF
v_gene: TRBV19; j_gene: TRBJ1-1; d_gene: NA; abundance: NA; CDR3nt: TGTGCCAGTAATCCGGGACAAAAGGGCACTGAAGCTTTCTTT; CDR3aa: CASNPGQKGTEAFF
v_gene: TRBV19; j_gene: TRBJ1-1; d_gene: NA; abundance: few; CDR3nt: TGTGCCAGTAGTCCCAGACCCGGGAGCGCTTTCTTT; CDR3aa: CASSPRPGSAFF
v_gene: TRBV5-1; j_gene: TRBJ2-7; d_gene: NA; abundance: NA; CDR3nt: TGCGCCAGCAGCTTAACGCGACAGGGAGGCGAGCAGTACTTC; CDR3aa: CASSLTRQGGEQYF
v_gene: TRBV6-1; j_gene: TRBJ1-4; d_gene: NA; abundance: NA; CDR3nt: TGTGCCAGCAGTACAGGGACAACTAATGAAAAACTGTTTTTT; CDR3aa: CASSTGTTNEKLFF
v_gene: TRBV7-6; j_gene: TRBJ1-6; d_gene: TRBD1; abundance: NA; CDR3nt: TGTGCCAGCAGCTCCCAGAGGGGACAGGGGCAGTCACCCCTCCACTTT; CDR3aa: CASSSQRGQGQSPLHF
v_gene: TRBV2; j_gene: TRBJ2-3; d_gene: TRBD1; abundance: few; CDR3nt: TGTGCCAGCAGTAGCACAGGGGTGCCCACAGATACGCAGTATTTT; CDR3aa: CASSSTGVPTDTQYF
v_gene: TRBV5-4; j_gene: TRBJ2-1; d_gene: NA; abundance: few; CDR3nt: TGTGCCAGCAGCGTCGACAGAGACAATGAGCAGTTCTTC; CDR3aa: CASSVDRDNEQFF
v_gene: TRBV6-5; j_gene: TRBJ2-3; d_gene: NA; abundance: NA; CDR3nt: TGTGCCAGCAGTTACTTTCTAGCTAGCACAGATACGCAGTATTTT; CDR3aa: CASSYFLASTDTQYF
v_gene: TRBV5-1; j_gene: TRBJ2-3; d_gene: TRBD2; abundance: NA; CDR3nt: TGCGCCAGCAGCCCGGCGGGGCGGGGGGCGGAAGATACGCAGTATTTT; CDR3aa: CASSPAGRGAEDTQYF
v_gene: TRBV27; j_gene: TRBJ1-6; d_gene: NA; abundance: NA; CDR3nt: TGTGCCAGCAGTTTTCAGGACAGCCCATCACCCCTCCACTTT; CDR3aa: CASSFQDSPSPLHF
v_gene: TRBV7-2; j_gene: TRBJ2-3; d_gene: TRBD2; abundance: NA; CDR3nt: TGTGCCAGCGGAGGGGCGGGAGAGGTGGATACGCAGTATTTT; CDR3aa: CASGGAGEVDTQYF
v_gene: TRBV18; j_gene: TRBJ1-4; d_gene: TRBD1; abundance: NA; CDR3nt: TGTGCCAGCTTCCAGGGGGTGAATAATGAAAAACTGTTTTTT; CDR3aa: CASFQGVNNEKLFF
v_gene: TRBV29-1; j_gene: TRBJ1-5; d_gene: NA; abundance: NA; CDR3nt: TGCAGCGTTGCTGAAGGTATAGGGGGCAATCAGCCCCAGCATTTT; CDR3aa: CSVAEGIGGNQPQHF
v_gene: TRBV6-1; j_gene: TRBJ1-5; d_gene: TRBD1; abundance: NA; CDR3nt: TGTGCCAGCAGTGCCTTACAGGGGCTCAATCAGCCCCAGCATTTT; CDR3aa: CASSALQGLNQPQHF
v_gene: TRBV19; j_gene: TRBJ2-3; d_gene: NA; abundance: NA; CDR3nt: TGTGCCACTAGATTCGGGGGTGGCACAGATACGCAGTATTTT; CDR3aa: CATRFGGGTDTQYF
v_gene: TRBV5-1; j_gene: TRBJ1-5; d_gene: TRBD1; abundance: NA; CDR3nt: TGCGCCAGCAGTACAGGGGTGGGGCAGCCCCAGCATTTT; CDR3aa: CASSTGVGQPQHF
v_gene: TRBV5-1; j_gene: TRBJ2-1; d_gene: NA; abundance: NA; CDR3nt: TGCGCCAGCAGCTTGGGTGCGGCTGGTGATGAGCAGTTCTTC; CDR3aa: CASSLGAAGDEQFF
v_gene: TRBV2; j_gene: TRBJ2-7; d_gene: NA; abundance: few; CDR3nt: TGTGCCAGCAGCATCCTAGGACAGTCCTACGAGCAGTACTTC; CDR3aa: CASSILGQSYEQYF
v_gene: TRBV2; j_gene: TRBJ2-5; d_gene: NA; abundance: few; CDR3nt: TGTGCCAGCAGTGAAGGTCTGGGGCAGGGTGCGGAGACCCAGTACTTC; CDR3aa: CASSEGLGQGAETQYF
v_gene: TRBV20-1; j_gene: TRBJ1-2; d_gene: NA; abundance: NA; CDR3nt: TGCAGTGCTAGATCTGAGGTGGGCTACACCTTC; CDR3aa: CSARSEVGYTF
v_gene: TRBV7-9; j_gene: TRBJ1-5; d_gene: NA; abundance: few; CDR3nt: TGTGCCAGCAGCTTAGGAGTAAATCAGCCCCAGCATTTT; CDR3aa: CASSLGVNQPQHF
v_gene: TRBV7-9; j_gene: TRBJ1-3; d_gene: NA; abundance: NA; CDR3nt: TGTGCCAGCAGCTTAGCGGGGAGAACCATATATTTT; CDR3aa: CASSLAGRTIYF
v_gene: TRBV15; j_gene: TRBJ2-4; d_gene: NA; abundance: NA; CDR3nt: TGTGCCACCAGCAGAGGAGGGGGCAAAAACATTCAGTACTTC; CDR3aa: CATSRGGGKNIQYF
v_gene: TRBV10-3; j_gene: TRBJ1-1; d_gene: TRBD1; abundance: few; CDR3nt: TGTGCCATCAGTGAGCCCGACAGGGGGGTGGCTGAAGCTTTCTTT; CDR3aa: CAISEPDRGVAEAFF
v_gene: TRBV19; j_gene: TRBJ2-7; d_gene: NA; abundance: few; CDR3nt: TGTGCCACCCGAACCGGGACACTCAACCCCTACGAGCAGTACTTC; CDR3aa: CATRTGTLNPYEQYF
v_gene: TRBV4-2; j_gene: TRBJ2-7; d_gene: TRBD1; abundance: few; CDR3nt: TGTGCCAGCAGCCAAGTGGCAGCAGGGACAGGGGCCTACGAGCAGTACTTC; CDR3aa: CASSQVAAGTGAYEQYF
v_gene: TRBV9; j_gene: TRBJ1-4; d_gene: NA; abundance: NA; CDR3nt: TGTGCCAGCAGCGAGCGAGAAAAACTGTTTTTT; CDR3aa: CASSEREKLFF
v_gene: TRBV19; j_gene: TRBJ2-2; d_gene: NA; abundance: NA; CDR3nt: TGTGCCAGTAGGACTTCCGCCGGTTTGGGCACCGGGGAGCTGTTTTTT; CDR3aa: CASRTSAGLGTGELFF
v_gene: TRBV29-1; j_gene: TRBJ1-1; d_gene: NA; abundance: few; CDR3nt: TGCAGCGTTGCGGGCAGGGGGAACACTGAAGCTTTCTTT; CDR3aa: CSVAGRGNTEAFF
v_gene: TRBV5-4; j_gene: TRBJ1-3; d_gene: NA; abundance: few; CDR3nt: TGTGCCAGCAGCTTGTCAGGGTCGGCCCCTGGAAACACCATATATTTT; CDR3aa: CASSLSGSAPGNTIYF
v_gene: TRBV12-5; j_gene: TRBJ1-5; d_gene: NA; abundance: few; CDR3nt: TGTGCTAGTGGTAACACAGGGTATAGCAATCAGCCCCAGCATTTT; CDR3aa: CASGNTGYSNQPQHF
v_gene: TRBV6-1; j_gene: TRBJ2-1; d_gene: TRBD2; abundance: NA; CDR3nt: TGTGCCAGCGGGAGGGCCTACAATGAGCAGTTCTTC; CDR3aa: CASGRAYNEQFF
v_gene: TRBV5-1; j_gene: TRBJ2-5; d_gene: TRBD2; abundance: NA; CDR3nt: TGCGCCAGCAGCTCCGGACTAGAGCTGGAGACCCAGTACTTC; CDR3aa: CASSSGLELETQYF
v_gene: TRBV30; j_gene: TRBJ2-7; d_gene: TRBD2; abundance: NA; CDR3nt: TGTGCCTGGGGGACTAGCTTCGAGCAGTACTTC; CDR3aa: CAWGTSFEQYF
v_gene: TRBV19; j_gene: TRBJ1-3; d_gene: NA; abundance: few; CDR3nt: TGTGCCAGTAGTAGGGAGGCTGGAAACACCATATATTTT; CDR3aa: CASSREAGNTIYF
v_gene: TRBV30; j_gene: TRBJ2-2; d_gene: TRBD1; abundance: few; CDR3nt: TGTGCCTGGAGTTTAAGGGGGCCCAACGGGGAGCTGTTTTTT; CDR3aa: CAWSLRGPNGELFF
v_gene: TRBV7-9; j_gene: TRBJ1-2; d_gene: NA; abundance: NA; CDR3nt: TGTGCCAGCAGCTTAGAGGGGGACGGCTACACCTTC; CDR3aa: CASSLEGDGYTF
v_gene: TRBV7-9; j_gene: TRBJ2-7; d_gene: NA; abundance: NA; CDR3nt: TGTGCCAGCAGCCCGGGCAGGGGTGACTACGAGCAGTACTTC; CDR3aa: CASSPGRGDYEQYF
v_gene: TRBV5-1; j_gene: TRBJ2-5; d_gene: TRBD1; abundance: NA; CDR3nt: TGCGCCAGCAGCCCTGGACAGGGAGGCGAGACCCAGTACTTC; CDR3aa: CASSPGQGGETQYF
v_gene: TRBV9; j_gene: TRBJ2-1; d_gene: TRBD2; abundance: NA; CDR3nt: TGTGCCAGCAGCGTTGGACTAGCGGGGGCTTCCTACAATGAGCAGTTCTTC; CDR3aa: CASSVGLAGASYNEQFF
v_gene: TRBV11-2; j_gene: TRBJ1-2; d_gene: TRBD1; abundance: few; CDR3nt: TGTGCCAGCAGCTTAGTACGGACAGGGAACTATGGCTACACCTTC; CDR3aa: CASSLVRTGNYGYTF
v_gene: TRBV7-6; j_gene: TRBJ1-5; d_gene: NA; abundance: few; CDR3nt: TGTGCCAGCAGCCCCACGGGGGAGAGTCAGCCCCAGCATTTT; CDR3aa: CASSPTGESQPQHF
v_gene: TRBV18; j_gene: TRBJ2-2; d_gene: NA; abundance: NA; CDR3nt: TGTGCCAGCTCACGGGCGGGACAGACGAACACCGGGGAGCTGTTTTTT; CDR3aa: CASSRAGQTNTGELFF
v_gene: TRBV19; j_gene: TRBJ2-7; d_gene: NA; abundance: few; CDR3nt: TGTGCCAGTAGGACCATCGACACAAGCTCCTACGAGCAGTACTTC; CDR3aa: CASRTIDTSSYEQYF
v_gene: TRBV6-1; j_gene: TRBJ2-5; d_gene: TRBD1; abundance: NA; CDR3nt: TGTGCCAGCAGTGAAGGACAGGGGGCACAAGAGACCCAGTACTTC; CDR3aa: CASSEGQGAQETQYF
v_gene: TRBV28; j_gene: TRBJ2-7; d_gene: TRBD2; abundance: once; CDR3nt: TGTGCCAGCAGTTTAACTAGCGGGAGTTACGAGCAGTACTTC; CDR3aa: CASSLTSGSYEQYF
v_gene: TRBV19; j_gene: TRBJ1-1; d_gene: NA; abundance: NA; CDR3nt: TGTGCCAGTTCGGACTCGCAAAACACTGAAGCTTTCTTT; CDR3aa: CASSDSQNTEAFF
v_gene: TRBV2; j_gene: TRBJ2-1; d_gene: TRBD2; abundance: NA; CDR3nt: TGTGCCAGCAGTGATGGGCTAGCGGGCCTAAATGAGCAGTTCTTC; CDR3aa: CASSDGLAGLNEQFF
v_gene: TRBV6-5; j_gene: TRBJ1-1; d_gene: TRBD1; abundance: few; CDR3nt: TGTGCCAGCACCCGGACAGGGACCACTGAAGCTTTCTTT; CDR3aa: CASTRTGTTEAFF
v_gene: TRBV2; j_gene: TRBJ2-1; d_gene: NA; abundance: NA; CDR3nt: TGTGCCAGCAGTGAAAGTTTTTTGTCACAGTCCTACAATGAGCAGTTCTTC; CDR3aa: CASSESFLSQSYNEQFF
v_gene: TRBV14; j_gene: TRBJ1-1; d_gene: NA; abundance: NA; CDR3nt: TGTGCCAGCAGCCAAGATGAGTGGGGCGAGGCTTTCTTT; CDR3aa: CASSQDEWGEAFF
v_gene: TRBV5-6; j_gene: TRBJ2-5; d_gene: NA; abundance: few; CDR3nt: TGTGCCAGCAGCCTACCCGACGGGGTTCAAGAGACCCAGTACTTC; CDR3aa: CASSLPDGVQETQYF
v_gene: TRBV10-3; j_gene: TRBJ2-3; d_gene: NA; abundance: few; CDR3nt: TGTGCCATCAGTGAAGACTCTCGCACAGATACGCAGTATTTT; CDR3aa: CAISEDSRTDTQYF